The TCR beta chain under discussion was sequenced for a study of blood T cells in healthy people across ages. For the study at large: Every two T cells gave about one barcoded beta molecule via template switching.

The use of a sample-barcoded 5' primer and a J-beta primer mix characterized a second PCR of roughly 6 to 12 cycles. Via MiXCR, TCRdb re-called the 5' RACE reads, giving one row per CDR3 protein. The table includes about 1.8 million distinct CDR3 sequences, 49% detected once. Broader study findings: It was held that the diversity estimates obtained from one million T cells were underestimates. It was not known whether donors were CMV positive (a possible confounder of expanded clonotype changes).

There were at least 6 micrograms of total RNA extracted from every sample. Concerning this clonotype: Its antigen is not identified.

V was pared by 5 bases and J by 5 bases, with 22 bases between. Germline CDR1 is DFQATT and CDR2 is SNEGSKA (reference sequence). The CDR3 extends over 15 amino acids. Sequenced sample: blood. This chain uses TRBV20-1 with TRBJ2-7; D assignment may be TRBD1 or TRBD2 (6 bases each). This TCR was recovered from a woman in her 40s in good health. The CDR3 loop is CSADRIENGGHEQYF. CDR3 DNA sequence: TGCAGTGCTGACCGGATCGAGAACGGGGGCCACGAGCAGTACTTC.